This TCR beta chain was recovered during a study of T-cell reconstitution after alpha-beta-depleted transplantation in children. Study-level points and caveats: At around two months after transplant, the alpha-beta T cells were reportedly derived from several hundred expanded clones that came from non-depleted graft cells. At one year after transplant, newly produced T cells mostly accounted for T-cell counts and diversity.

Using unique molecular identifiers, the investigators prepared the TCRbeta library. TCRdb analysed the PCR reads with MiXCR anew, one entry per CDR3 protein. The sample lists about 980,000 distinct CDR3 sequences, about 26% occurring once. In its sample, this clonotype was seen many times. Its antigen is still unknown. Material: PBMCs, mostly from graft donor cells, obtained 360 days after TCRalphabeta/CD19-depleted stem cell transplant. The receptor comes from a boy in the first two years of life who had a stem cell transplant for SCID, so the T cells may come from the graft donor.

CDR3 residues: CASSERGYEQYF. CDR3 DNA sequence: TGTGCCAGCAGTGAGCGCGGCTACGAGCAGTACTTC. The gene calls are TRBV2 and TRBJ2-7; D is uncertain. In germline, CDR1 is SNHLY, CDR2 FYNNEI. The CDR3 length is 12 residues. Deletions cut 3 bases from V and 3 bases from J, with 6 bases between.